The clone carrying this T cell receptor beta chain was found once. This entry belongs to a study of blood T cell repertoires in COVID-19. Study information: T cells, B-cell-depleted T cells, or PBMCs supplied cDNA or gDNA.

The cohort comprised adults aged 18 to 89 years residing in approximately 25 US areas. Allocation to cohorts depended on clinical history reported by the participants. The V and J ends lost 3 bases and 3 bases respectively, with 17 bases between them. From germline, CDR1 is LGHNA and CDR2 YSLEER. This CDR3 comprises 17 residues. Measured with immunoSEQ multiplex PCR; TCRdb has only the in-frame clones, and not every one. The repertoire holds roughly 200,000 clones, with just under 90% as singletons. The chain links TRBV4-3 to TRBJ2-2; the D gene is possibly TRBD2 (5 bases). The receptor was derived from a man aged 25-45 years who had recovered from COVID-19. The sequenced sample was PBMCs or T cells enriched from blood (not recorded which). CDR3 DNA sequence: TGCGCCAGCAGCCAGTCGAGGGTGCTGGCATACACCGGGGAGCTGTTTTTT. Its translation: CASSQSRVLAYTGELFF.